What follows are 30 T cell receptor beta chains derived from one specimen sequenced in a study of blood T cell repertoires in COVID-19. Assay used: immunoSEQ multiplex PCR; TCRdb lists only in-frame clones, some missing. The sample contains approximately 150,000 clones, about 86% of which appear only once. The sample consisted of peripheral blood. The receptors originated from a man between 65 and 80 years old with acute or convalescent COVID-19.

The chain uses TRBV15 and TRBJ2-7; 9 nucleotides agree with TRBD2. Germline V gene data show CDR1 as LNHNV and CDR2 as YYDKDF (reference sequence). The ends lost 0 bases at V and 4 bases at J; junction bases unmatched: 13. This CDR3 is 18 amino acids long. CDR3 in amino acids: CATSRDPLASGKVYEQYF. In nucleotides, the CDR3 is TGTGCCACCAGCAGAGATCCCCTTGCTAGCGGGAAAGTATACGAGCAGTACTTC.

This clone was found once. This chain connects TRBV7-6 to TRBJ2-5; 12 bases fit TRBD1. This CDR3 has 15 amino acids. The V gene end was trimmed by 5 bases and the J gene end by 7 bases; junction bases not matched to a gene: 8. CDR1 and CDR2 from the germline V gene are SGHVS and FNYEAQ. The CDR3 bases are TGTGCCAGCAGCCGCACGGGACAGGGGGCCGGGACCCAGTACTTC. This gives the protein CASSRTGQGAGTQYF.

J is TRBJ2-5 and V is TRBV14; TRBD2 might be the D (5 bases). Germline V gene lookup returns CDR1 SGHDN and CDR2 FVKESK. The V and J ends lost 4 bases and 3 bases respectively, with 18 bases between them. CDR3 length: 16 amino acids. The CDR3 spells CASSLYILEEEETQYF. Here the CDR3 DNA reads TGTGCCAGCAGCCTCTACATCCTGGAGGAGGAAGAGACCCAGTACTTC.

This clone appeared once. V usage is TRBV6-5 and J usage is TRBJ2-7, with 8 positions matching TRBD1. The CDR3 extends over 14 amino acids. Germline CDR1 MNHEY, CDR2 SVGAGI. J lost 5 bases, V lost 7 bases, and 10 bases had no gene match. CDR3 in DNA: TGTGCCAGCACAGTCGGGGCAGGGGGCAACGAGCAGTACTTC. Translating gives CASTVGAGGNEQYF.

This sequence joins TRBV7-3 and TRBJ2-1, with D unclear. This CDR3 spans 13 amino acids. CDR1 is SGHTA and CDR2 is FQGTGA in the germline V gene. The germline V and J ends were trimmed by 3 bases and 7 bases, with 10 bases remaining between them. CDR3 sequence: CASSFGRDNEQFF. In DNA, the CDR3 is TGTGCCAGCAGCTTTGGGCGTGATAATGAGCAGTTCTTC.

V gene TRBV19 combines with J gene TRBJ2-7, with D perhaps matching TRBD2 (6 bases). The V end was cut by 10 bases, the J end by 3 bases, with 13 bases between. The CDR3 loop spans 12 amino acids. Germline CDR1 is LNHDA and CDR2 is SQIVND (reference sequence). CDR3 in amino acids: CATRDLNYEQYF. For the CDR3, the DNA is TGTGCCACCCGGGACTTAAACTACGAGCAGTACTTC.

This clone was picked up many times. This chain links TRBV2 with TRBJ2-3; 13 bases match TRBD2. Losses at the gene ends were 6 bases for V and 5 bases for J; bases not matched to a gene: 8. The V gene's germline CDR1 is SNHLY and CDR2 FYNNEI. The CDR3 covers 16 residues. The CDR3 loop reads CASRPRLAGGGDTQYF. Written as DNA, the CDR3 is TGTGCCAGCAGACCCCGACTAGCGGGAGGCGGAGATACGCAGTATTTT.

This chain links TRBV27 with TRBJ1-4; D is perhaps TRBD1 (6 bases). V lost 5 bases to trimming and J lost 6 bases, with 16 bases between them. Germline V lookup: CDR1 MNHEY, CDR2 SMNVEV (reference sequence). The CDR3 is 15 amino acids. CDR3 in DNA: TGTGCCAGCAGTCCTCAGGGAGGGGGAGATGAAAAACTGTTTTTT. Residues: CASSPQGGGDEKLFF.

This chain joins TRBV19 and TRBJ1-2; D remains unclear. This CDR3 is built from 13 residues. Looked up from germline, CDR1 is LNHDA and CDR2 is SQIVND (reference sequence). Trimming took off 3 bases at V and 2 bases at J, with 7 bases between the two ends. The CDR3 DNA reads TGTGCCAGTAGTATCGATGGCAACTATGGCTACACCTTC. It is translated as CASSIDGNYGYTF.

The chain has TRBV5-6 and TRBJ2-5, with TRBD2 identical over 7 bases. Germline loops: CDR1 SGHDT, CDR2 YYEEEE. The CDR3 is 14 amino acids. V lost 4 bases and J lost 4; bases outside the gene matches: 7. Here the CDR3 reads CASSPGPGGETQYF. In DNA form, the CDR3 reads TGTGCCAGCAGCCCCGGGCCGGGGGGAGAGACCCAGTACTTC.

The chain has TRBV18 and TRBJ1-1, with 7 bases aligning to TRBD1. V dropped 6 bases and J dropped 1; count of bases not matched to a gene: 8. Germline assignment: CDR1 KGHSH and CDR2 LQKENI. The CDR3 totals 15 residues. The CDR3 loop reads CASSQARTGNTEAFF. In DNA, the CDR3 is TGTGCCAGCTCCCAGGCCAGGACAGGGAACACTGAAGCTTTCTTT. Based on the CDR3 plus reference TRBV18 and TRBJ1-1, the full variable domain is NAGVMQNPRHLVRRRGQEARLRCSPMKGHSHVYWYRQLPEEGLKFMVYLQKENIIDESGMPKERFSAEFPKEGPSILRIQQVVRGDSAAYFCASSQARTGNTEAFFGQGTRLTVV.

As DNA, the CDR3 is TGTGCCAGCAGCCAAGTAGTCTTCTCCTCCTCGGGTGAGCAGTACTTC. This encodes CASSQVVFSSSGEQYF. The rearrangement uses TRBV14 and TRBJ2-7; D is undetermined. V was pared by 1 base and J by 7 bases, with 20 bases between. In germline, CDR1 is SGHDN, CDR2 FVKESK. The CDR3 spans 16 residues.

For this clone: At one of its ends the junction is not consistent with the germline gene, which may arise from a read error. The chain couples TRBV18 to TRBJ2-5; no firm D call. Per germline, CDR1 KGHSH and CDR2 LQKENI. This CDR3 contains 11 residues. CDR3 sequence: CVSSPGETQYF. As DNA, the CDR3 is TGTGTCAGCTCACCGGGCGAGACCCAGTACTTC.

V and J are TRBV24-1 and TRBJ2-5, with D maybe TRBD1 (6 bases). CDR1 and CDR2 (germline): KGHDR, SFDVKD. This CDR3 comprises 16 residues. V lost 4 bases, J lost 7 bases, and 21 bases lay in between. CDR3 in DNA: TGTGCCACCAGTGAGGACCCAGGGGCTAGTGTAGGGACCCAGTACTTC. The encoded protein is CATSEDPGASVGTQYF.

J is TRBJ2-5 and V is TRBV3-1 (or the pseudogene TRBV3-2), with TRBD1 identical over 10 bases. CDR3 size: 16 residues. Germline-derived CDR1 and CDR2 are LGHDT and YNNKEL (reference sequence). The J segment lost 2 bases and the V segment lost 3 bases, leaving 6 bases of the junction unmatched. The CDR3 protein is CASSHRQGAYQETQYF. CDR3 coding DNA: TGTGCCAGCAGCCACCGACAGGGGGCCTATCAAGAGACCCAGTACTTC.

This chain connects TRBV30 to TRBJ1-4, with D tentatively TRBD1 (6 bases). The CDR3 runs to 12 residues. Germline assignment: CDR1 GTSNPN and CDR2 SVGIG (reference sequence). The V and J ends lost 3 bases and 8 bases respectively, with 10 bases between them. The CDR3 nucleotides are TGTGCCTGGAGCGGGGGGGGCGAAAAACTGTTTTTT. Amino acids: CAWSGGGEKLFF.

The chain couples TRBV10-3 to TRBJ1-6; 7 bases match TRBD1. Trimming took 7 bases from V and 7 from J; bases not matched to a gene: 10. This CDR3 contains 15 residues. Germline CDR1 is ENHRY and CDR2 is SYGVKD. CDR3 nucleotide sequence: TGTGCCATCAAGAGGGGCACACAGGGGAATTCACCCCTCCACTTT. Protein sequence: CAIKRGTQGNSPLHF.

The genes are TRBV25-1 and TRBJ2-2; D possibly corresponds to TRBD2 (7 bases). Between the trimmed V and J ends, which lost 2 bases and 6 bases, there was a span of 10 bases. The germline CDR1 and CDR2 sequences are MGHDK and SYGVNS. The CDR3 runs to 14 residues. For the CDR3, the DNA is TGTGCCAGCAGTGAAGGGGGGGCGGCCGGGGAGCTGTTTTTT. This codes for CASSEGGAAGELFF.

This chain uses TRBV4-3 with TRBJ2-1, with 7 bases that match TRBD1. V gave up 1 base and J gave up 0 bases; unmatched junction bases: 3. The CDR3 sequence is 16 residues long. Germline-derived CDR1 and CDR2 are LGHNA and YSLEER. The CDR3 sequence is CASSQVDRSSYNEQFF. Written as DNA, the CDR3 is TGCGCCAGCAGCCAAGTGGACAGGAGCTCCTACAATGAGCAGTTCTTC.

The genes are TRBV18 and TRBJ1-2, with 9 bases lining up with TRBD1. This CDR3 spans 14 amino acids. Germline loops: CDR1 KGHSH, CDR2 LQKENI. Unmatched junction bases numbered 9, after V lost 6 bases and J lost 7 bases. CDR3 bases: TGTGCCAGCTCCCCTTCCAGGGACAGGGTTGGCTACACCTTC. This codes for CASSPSRDRVGYTF. The variable domain in full, with the rest retrieved from reference TRBV18 and TRBJ1-2, is NAGVMQNPRHLVRRRGQEARLRCSPMKGHSHVYWYRQLPEEGLKFMVYLQKENIIDESGMPKERFSAEFPKEGPSILRIQQVVRGDSAAYFCASSPSRDRVGYTFGSGTRLTVV.

This chain joins TRBV7-3 and TRBJ2-1, with 10 positions matching TRBD2. Germline lookup yields CDR1 SGHTA and CDR2 FQGTGA. This CDR3 region has 15 residues. The V segment lost 0 bases and the J segment 7 bases; nucleotides outside the gene matches: 3. The CDR3 DNA reads as TGTGCCAGCAGCTTAACTACTAGCGGGGCAAATGAGCAGTTCTTC. Amino acids: CASSLTTSGANEQFF.

The chain links TRBV18 to TRBJ2-5; 11 nucleotides agree with TRBD1. The ends lost 3 bases at V and 5 bases at J; junction bases unmatched: 5. In germline, CDR1 is KGHSH, CDR2 LQKENI. The CDR3 is 15 residues long. CDR3: CASSPRTGGIETQYF. The CDR3 nucleotides are TGTGCCAGCTCACCCCGGACAGGGGGCATCGAGACCCAGTACTTC.

This clone was observed once. The genes are TRBV5-1 and TRBJ2-2, with TRBD2 matching 9 bases. The length of the CDR3 is 18 residues. V lost 5 bases and J lost 3; bases outside the gene matches: 14. In germline, CDR1 is SGHRS, CDR2 YFSETQ. CDR3 DNA: TGCGCCAGCAGGATTGAAGCGGGAGGCCGGAGGCACACCGGGGAGCTGTTTTTT. Amino acid sequence: CASRIEAGGRRHTGELFF. Supplemented by reference TRBV5-1 and TRBJ2-2, the full variable domain reads KAGVTQTPRYLIKTRGQQVTLSCSPISGHRSVSWYQQTPGQGLQFLFEYFSETQRNKGNFPGRFSGRQFSNSRSEMNVSTLELGDSALYLCASRIEAGGRRHTGELFFGEGSRLTVL.

V usage is TRBV15 and J usage is TRBJ2-7; D ambiguous. V shed 2 bases and J shed 3 bases, with 11 bases lying between them. The CDR3 is 14 amino acids. Germline values: CDR1 LNHNV, CDR2 YYDKDF (reference sequence). CDR3 nucleotides: TGTGCCACCAGCAGATATACAGAGAACTACGAGCAGTACTTC. Its protein product is CATSRYTENYEQYF.

The chain joins TRBV5-1 to TRBJ2-5; 9 nucleotides line up with TRBD1. From germline, CDR1 is SGHRS and CDR2 YFSETQ. The ends lost 2 bases at V and 1 base at J; junction bases unmatched: 6. This CDR3 contains 16 residues. The chain's CDR3 is CASSFGGQGPQETQYF. CDR3 DNA: TGCGCCAGCAGCTTTGGGGGACAGGGACCCCAAGAGACCCAGTACTTC.

V gene TRBV25-1 combines with J gene TRBJ2-7, with 7 bases fitting TRBD1. The V and J ends lost 6 bases and 0 bases, in that order; junction bases with no gene match: 5. CDR1 is MGHDK and CDR2 is SYGVNS in the germline V gene. The CDR3 spans 14 residues. This CDR3 reads CASRLTGSSYEQYF. DNA of the CDR3: TGTGCCAGCAGGCTGACAGGGAGCTCCTACGAGCAGTACTTC.

The rearrangement links TRBV20-1 to TRBJ1-1; D is undetermined. The V end was cut by 3 bases, the J end by 1 base, with 12 bases between. Germline CDR1 and CDR2: DFQATT and SNEGSKA (reference sequence). This CDR3 is built from 14 residues. CDR3 residues: CSASREGTNTEAFF. The CDR3 nucleotides read TGCAGTGCTAGTCGGGAGGGTACGAACACTGAAGCTTTCTTT.

This clone was seen once. CDR3 protein: CASSLGLQMNTEAFF. CDR3 bases: TGTGCCAGCAGCTTAGGGCTTCAGATGAACACTGAAGCTTTCTTT. This sequence joins TRBV7-8 and TRBJ1-1; unclear D gene. The CDR3 contains 15 residues. The ends were cut back, 1 base at V and 0 bases at J, with 9 bases in the middle. Germline V CDR1 and CDR2: SGHVS, FQNEAQ.

The chain carries TRBV28 and TRBJ1-5, with D unresolved. CDR3 length equals 12 residues. The V and J ends lost 6 bases and 3 bases respectively, with 6 bases between them. Germline V gives CDR1 MDHEN, CDR2 SYDVKM. This CDR3 is CASSSPNQPQHF. DNA for the CDR3: TGTGCCAGCAGCTCCCCCAATCAGCCCCAGCATTTT. Looking up the rest from reference TRBV28 and TRBJ1-5 gives the full variable domain: DVKVTQSSRYLVKRTGEKVFLECVQDMDHENMFWYRQDPGLGLRLIYFSYDVKMKEKGDIPEGYSVSREKKERFSLILESASTNQTSMYLCASSSPNQPQHFGDGTRLSIL.

This clone was seen just once. CDR3 bases: TGTGCCAGTAGTGGACAGGGTGACTCTGGAAACACCATATATTTT. Translating it yields CASSGQGDSGNTIYF. V gene TRBV19 combines with J gene TRBJ1-3; 8 positions agree with TRBD1. CDR1 is LNHDA and CDR2 is SQIVND in the germline V gene (reference sequence). CDR3 length equals 15 residues. J was trimmed by 0 bases and V by 5 bases; bases with no gene match: 3.